This T cell receptor (beta chain) stems from a study of T cells in Graves' hyperthyroidism and ophthalmopathy. Study overall: The initial diagnosis was the point when peripheral blood was collected, ahead of any treatment. Study-level results: Blood also held most thyroid clonotypes expanded beyond 0.001.

Germline-derived CDR1 and CDR2 are SNHLY and FYNNEI. CDR3 length equals 19 residues. Used for diagnoses were clinical symptoms, serum thyroxine and TRAb, thyroid ultrasound and orbital computed tomography. Amplified TCR beta CDR3 regions derived from RNA transcripts. With the HTBI primer set, the TCR CDR3 went through a first round of RT-PCR. TCRdb redid the calling of the multiplex PCR reads with MiXCR, one entry per CDR3 protein. The repertoire holds about 420,000 distinct CDR3 sequences, with roughly 13% as singletons. A note on this clonotype: Its antigen is unidentified. The germline gene is not matched at one end of the junction; a read error may be the cause.

This chain links TRBV2 with TRBJ2-2, with a weak D call TRBD2 (5 bases). The sample taken for sequencing was blood. The source is a young woman with Graves' hyperthyroidism. The CDR3 protein is CASSEALARIEGNPGELFF. The CDR3 region has the DNA TGTGCCAGCAGTGAAGCCCTAGCCCGGATCGAAGGGAACCCCGGGGAGCTGTTTTTT.